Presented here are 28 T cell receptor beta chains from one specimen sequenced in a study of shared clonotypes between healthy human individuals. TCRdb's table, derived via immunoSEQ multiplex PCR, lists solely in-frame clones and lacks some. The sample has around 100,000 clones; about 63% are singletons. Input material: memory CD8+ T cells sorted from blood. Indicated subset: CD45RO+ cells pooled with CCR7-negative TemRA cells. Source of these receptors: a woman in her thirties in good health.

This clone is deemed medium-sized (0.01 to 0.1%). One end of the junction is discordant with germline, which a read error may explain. As DNA, the CDR3 is TGTGCCAGCAGTGATCACCGGGCGGAAAACTTC. It specifies CASSDHRAENF. The chain is built from TRBV25-1 and TRBJ2-7; D gene unclear. Germline V gives CDR1 MGHDK, CDR2 SYGVNS. CDR3 size: 11 residues.

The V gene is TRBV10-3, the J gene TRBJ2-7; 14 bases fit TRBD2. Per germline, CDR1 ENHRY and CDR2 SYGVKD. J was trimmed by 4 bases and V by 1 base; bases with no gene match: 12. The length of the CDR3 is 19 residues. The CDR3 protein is CAISEFRTSGRILRYEQYF. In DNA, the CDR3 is TGTGCCATCAGTGAGTTCCGGACTAGCGGGAGGATTTTGCGGTACGAGCAGTACTTC.

This chain's CDR3 is CASSLGSGRTNEQFF. Here the CDR3 DNA reads TGTGCCAGCAGCTTAGGGTCGGGTAGGACAAATGAGCAGTTCTTC. The chain joins TRBV11-1 to TRBJ2-1; TRBD1 is a possible D gene (5 bases). CDR3 length equals 15 residues. In germline, CDR1 is SGHAT, CDR2 FQDESV (reference sequence). Trimming took off 1 base at V and 7 bases at J, with 14 bases between the two ends.

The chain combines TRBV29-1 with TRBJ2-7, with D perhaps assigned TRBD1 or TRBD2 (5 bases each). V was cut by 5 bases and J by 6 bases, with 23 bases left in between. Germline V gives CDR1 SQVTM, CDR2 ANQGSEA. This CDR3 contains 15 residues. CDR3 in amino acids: CSVSLTRAGSFEQYF. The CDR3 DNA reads TGCAGCGTTAGCCTGACTCGGGCAGGGAGCTTCGAGCAGTACTTC.

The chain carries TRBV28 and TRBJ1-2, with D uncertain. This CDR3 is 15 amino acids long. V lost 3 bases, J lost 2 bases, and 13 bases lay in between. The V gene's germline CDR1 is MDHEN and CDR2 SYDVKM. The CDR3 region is CASSFALAKNYGYTF. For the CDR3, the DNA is TGTGCCAGCAGTTTTGCCCTAGCCAAAAACTATGGCTACACCTTC.

CDR3: CASSLESRGSGNTIYF. The CDR3 DNA is TGCGCCAGCAGCTTGGAAAGCAGGGGCTCTGGAAACACCATATATTTT. The chain employs TRBV5-1 and TRBJ1-3, with D possibly matching TRBD1 (6 bases). V lost 0 bases to trimming and J lost 0 bases, with 10 bases between them. The germline CDR1 and CDR2 sequences are SGHRS and YFSETQ. The CDR3 spans 16 residues.

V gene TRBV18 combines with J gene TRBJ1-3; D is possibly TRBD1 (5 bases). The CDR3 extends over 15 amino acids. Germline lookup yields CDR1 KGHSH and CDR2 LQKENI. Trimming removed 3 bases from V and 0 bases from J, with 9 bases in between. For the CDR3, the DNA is TGTGCCAGCTCACCGGACAACTTCTCTGGAAACACCATATATTTT. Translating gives CASSPDNFSGNTIYF. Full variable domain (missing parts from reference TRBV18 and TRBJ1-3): NAGVMQNPRHLVRRRGQEARLRCSPMKGHSHVYWYRQLPEEGLKFMVYLQKENIIDESGMPKERFSAEFPKEGPSILRIQQVVRGDSAAYFCASSPDNFSGNTIYFGEGSWLTVV.

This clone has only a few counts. The DNA of the CDR3 is TGTGCCAGCAGCCTGAACTATGTGTCCTACAATGAGCAGTTCTTC. It specifies CASSLNYVSYNEQFF. The chain is built from TRBV5-6 and TRBJ2-1; D not certain. Germline lookup yields CDR1 SGHDT and CDR2 YYEEEE. This CDR3 has 15 residues. The germline V and J ends were trimmed by 4 bases and 1 base, with 12 bases remaining between them.

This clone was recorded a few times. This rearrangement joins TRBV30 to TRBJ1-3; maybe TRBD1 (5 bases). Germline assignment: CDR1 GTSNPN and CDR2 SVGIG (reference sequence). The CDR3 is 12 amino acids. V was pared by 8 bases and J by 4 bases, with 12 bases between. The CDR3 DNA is TGTGCCACCACAGGAGGAGGAAACACCATATATTTT. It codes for CATTGGGNTIYF.

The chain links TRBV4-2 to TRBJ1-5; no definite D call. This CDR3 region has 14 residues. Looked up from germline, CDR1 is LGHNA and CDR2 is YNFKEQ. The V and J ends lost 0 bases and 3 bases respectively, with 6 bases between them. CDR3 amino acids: CASSQDTNNQPQHF. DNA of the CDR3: TGTGCCAGCAGCCAAGACACCAACAATCAGCCCCAGCATTTT.

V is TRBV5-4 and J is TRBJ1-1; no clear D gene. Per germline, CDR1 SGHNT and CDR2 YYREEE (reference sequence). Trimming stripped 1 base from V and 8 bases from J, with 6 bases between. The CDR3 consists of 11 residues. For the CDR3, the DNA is TGTGCCAGCAGCTTGAACGCCGAAGCTTTCTTT. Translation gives CASSLNAEAFF.

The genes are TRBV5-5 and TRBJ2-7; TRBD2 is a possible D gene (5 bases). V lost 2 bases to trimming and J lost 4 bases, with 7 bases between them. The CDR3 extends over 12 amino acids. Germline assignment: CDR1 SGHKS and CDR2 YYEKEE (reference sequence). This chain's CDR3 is CASSFGGYEQYF. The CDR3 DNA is TGTGCCAGCAGCTTTGGCGGGTACGAGCAGTACTTC.

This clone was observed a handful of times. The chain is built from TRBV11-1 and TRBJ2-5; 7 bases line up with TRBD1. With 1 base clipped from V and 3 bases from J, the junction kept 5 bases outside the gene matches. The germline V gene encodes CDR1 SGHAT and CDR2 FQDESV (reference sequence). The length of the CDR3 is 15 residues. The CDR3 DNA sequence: TGTGCCAGCAGCTTAGGGGGACAGTCCAAAGAGACCCAGTACTTC. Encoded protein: CASSLGGQSKETQYF.

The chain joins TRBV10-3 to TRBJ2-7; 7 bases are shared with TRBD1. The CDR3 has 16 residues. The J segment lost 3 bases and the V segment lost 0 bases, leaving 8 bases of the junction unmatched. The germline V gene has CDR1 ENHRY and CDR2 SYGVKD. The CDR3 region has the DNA TGTGCCATCAGTGAGTCGACAGGGTTCCCAATCTACGAGCAGTACTTC. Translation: CAISESTGFPIYEQYF.

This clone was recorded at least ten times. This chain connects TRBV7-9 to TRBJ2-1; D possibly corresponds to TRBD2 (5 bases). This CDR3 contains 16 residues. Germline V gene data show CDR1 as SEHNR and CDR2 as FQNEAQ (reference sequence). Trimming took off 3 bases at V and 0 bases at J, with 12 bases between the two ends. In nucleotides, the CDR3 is TGTGCCAGCAGCTTGGGGAGCGCAAGCTCCTACAATGAGCAGTTCTTC. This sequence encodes CASSLGSASSYNEQFF.

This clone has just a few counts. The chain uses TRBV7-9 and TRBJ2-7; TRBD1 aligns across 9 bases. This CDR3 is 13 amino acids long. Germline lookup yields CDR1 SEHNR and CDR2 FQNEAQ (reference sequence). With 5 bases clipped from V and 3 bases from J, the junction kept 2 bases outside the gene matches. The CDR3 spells CASSGDRVYEQYF. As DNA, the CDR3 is TGTGCCAGCAGCGGGGACAGGGTCTACGAGCAGTACTTC. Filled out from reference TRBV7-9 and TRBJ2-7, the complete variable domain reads DTGVSQNPRHKITKRGQNVTFRCDPISEHNRLYWYRQTLGQGPEFLTYFQNEAQLEKSRLLSDRFSAERPKGSFSTLEIQRTEQGDSAMYLCASSGDRVYEQYFGPGTRLTVT.

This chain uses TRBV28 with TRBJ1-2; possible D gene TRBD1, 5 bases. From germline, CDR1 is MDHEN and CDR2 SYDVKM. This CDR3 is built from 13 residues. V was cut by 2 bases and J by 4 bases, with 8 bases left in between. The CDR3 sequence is CASSLRGAYGYTF. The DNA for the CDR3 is TGTGCCAGCAGTTTAAGGGGCGCCTATGGCTACACCTTC.

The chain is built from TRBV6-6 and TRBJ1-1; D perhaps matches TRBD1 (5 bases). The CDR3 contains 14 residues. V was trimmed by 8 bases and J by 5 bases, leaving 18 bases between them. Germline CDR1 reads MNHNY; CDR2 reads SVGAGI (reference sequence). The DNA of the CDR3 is TGTGCCAGCGCCCGGATCCTAGGGGAGACTGAAGCTTTCTTT. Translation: CASARILGETEAFF.

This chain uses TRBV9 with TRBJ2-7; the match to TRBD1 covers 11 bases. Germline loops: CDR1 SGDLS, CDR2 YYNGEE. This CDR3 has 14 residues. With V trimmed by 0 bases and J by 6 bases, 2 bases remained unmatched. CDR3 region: CASSVGGTGGEQYF. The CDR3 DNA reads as TGTGCCAGCAGCGTAGGTGGGACAGGGGGCGAGCAGTACTTC.

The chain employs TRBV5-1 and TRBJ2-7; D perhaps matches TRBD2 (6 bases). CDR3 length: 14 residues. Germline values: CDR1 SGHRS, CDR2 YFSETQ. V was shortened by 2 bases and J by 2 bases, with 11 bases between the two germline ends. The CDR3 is CASSFGVAAYEQYF. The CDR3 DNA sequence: TGCGCCAGCAGCTTCGGAGTAGCGGCCTACGAGCAGTACTTC.

CDR3 in DNA: TGTGCCAGCAGCCACGTTGGGGAAAGTTACGAGCAGTACTTC. Translating gives CASSHVGESYEQYF. This chain links TRBV7-8 with TRBJ2-7; D uncertain. Germline V gene data show CDR1 as SGHVS and CDR2 as FQNEAQ. With 5 bases removed from V and 4 bases from J, the gap between germline ends came to 15 bases. CDR3 length: 14 amino acids.

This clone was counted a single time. The CDR3, as DNA: TGTGCCAGCAGCTTACATGGGAACAATGAGCAGTTCTTC. This translates into CASSLHGNNEQFF. V and J are TRBV11-2 and TRBJ2-1; D not resolved. Germline V gives CDR1 SGHAT, CDR2 FQNNGV. The V and J ends lost 2 bases and 5 bases respectively, with 7 bases between them. The CDR3 covers 13 residues.

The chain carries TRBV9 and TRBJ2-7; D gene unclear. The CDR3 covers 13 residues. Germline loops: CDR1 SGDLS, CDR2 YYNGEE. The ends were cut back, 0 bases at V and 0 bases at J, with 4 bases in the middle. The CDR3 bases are TGTGCCAGCAGCGTAGGCCACTCCTACGAGCAGTACTTC. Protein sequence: CASSVGHSYEQYF.

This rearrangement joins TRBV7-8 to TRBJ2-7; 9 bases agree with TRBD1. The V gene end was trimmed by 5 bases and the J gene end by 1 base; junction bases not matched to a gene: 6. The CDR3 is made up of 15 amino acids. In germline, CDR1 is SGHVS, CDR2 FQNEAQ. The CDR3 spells CASSVHRGPSYEQYF. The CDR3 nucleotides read TGTGCCAGCAGCGTACACAGGGGGCCTTCCTACGAGCAGTACTTC.

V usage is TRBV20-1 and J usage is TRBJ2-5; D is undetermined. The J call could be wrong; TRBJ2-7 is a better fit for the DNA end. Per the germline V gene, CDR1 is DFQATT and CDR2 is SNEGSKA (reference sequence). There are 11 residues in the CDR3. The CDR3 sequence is CSGFGDYEQYF. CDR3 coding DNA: TGCAGTGGGTTCGGTGACTACGAGCAGTACTTC.

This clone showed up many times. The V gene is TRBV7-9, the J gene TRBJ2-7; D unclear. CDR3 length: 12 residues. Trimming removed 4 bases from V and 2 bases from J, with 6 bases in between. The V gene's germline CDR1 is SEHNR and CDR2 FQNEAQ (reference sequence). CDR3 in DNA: TGTGCCAGCAGCTACATACCCTACGAGCAGTACTTC. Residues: CASSYIPYEQYF.

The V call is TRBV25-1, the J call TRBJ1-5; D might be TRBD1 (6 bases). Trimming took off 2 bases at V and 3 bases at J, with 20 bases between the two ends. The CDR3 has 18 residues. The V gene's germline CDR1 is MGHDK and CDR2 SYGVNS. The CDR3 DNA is TGTGCCAGCAGTGAAGGCGGGGGCGGGCTGCCATACAATCAGCCCCAGCATTTT. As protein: CASSEGGGGLPYNQPQHF.

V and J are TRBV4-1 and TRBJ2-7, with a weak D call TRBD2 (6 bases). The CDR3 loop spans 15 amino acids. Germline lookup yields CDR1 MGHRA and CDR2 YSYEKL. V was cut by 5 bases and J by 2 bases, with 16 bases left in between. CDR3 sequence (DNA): TGCGCCAGCAGCTTAGAGAATCGGGAGACCTACGAGCAGTACTTC. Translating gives CASSLENRETYEQYF.